This T cell receptor (beta chain) emerged from a study of CD8+ T cells in alopecia areata. The wider study: The graft donors were approximately 6-13-month-old C3H/HeJ mice with spontaneous alopecia, and their skin went to approximately 7-10-week-old female C3H/HeJ mice.

To note about this clone: Its target is not known. Gene labels here are mouse ones. From the germline J gene comes the end of the CDR3, since the read stops 4 residues before it.

Germline-derived CDR1 and CDR2 are NNHDY and SYVADS. The CDR3 loop spans 13 amino acids. V was shortened by 4 bases and J by 2 bases, with 8 bases between the two germline ends. The authors sorted pooled cutaneous lymph node cells using CD4, CD8alpha, NKG2D, NKG2ACE and other markers. Extracted from the samples, RNA was reverse transcribed into cDNA to serve as the sequencing template. The data were produced by immunoSEQ multiplex PCR, yet TCRdb's version contains in-frame clones alone and is incomplete. In total the sample includes about 270,000 clones, none of them seen once. The study's findings and limits: Mouse data revealed clearer TCR sharing than patient data did, a gap possibly tied to HLA. Compared with normal scalp, lesional scalp had higher clonality and more expanded CD8+ clones. Normal skin's resident alphabeta T cells are sequenced alongside lesional scalp T cells.

V and J are TRBV13-3 and TRBJ2-5; D is possibly TRBD1 (6 bases). The origin of this receptor is a C3H/HeJ mouse with alopecia areata. The strain bears MHC haplotype H2-k. Sequencing input: CD4+ T cells sorted from a lymph node. The CDR3 sequence: CASSWDTQDTQYF. The sequenced part of the CDR3 DNA is TGTGCCAGCAGTTGGGACACCCAAGAC.